These T cell receptor beta chains were read from a single sample in a study of blood T cell repertoires in COVID-19. Profiling relied on immunoSEQ multiplex PCR, and the TCRdb table lists in-frame clones only, not all of them. The table records a few hundred thousand clones, 85% to 90% of them present only once. The source material was peripheral blood. The origin of the receptors is a woman between 40 and 55 years old with COVID-19, enrolled during active disease. CDR3s include the opening cysteine and the closing phenylalanine or tryptophan. Fields, in order: J gene, clone size, D gene, V gene, CDR3 DNA, CDR3 protein. A D gene is named only where the DNA matches it firmly. Clone size appears in some rows only: once, few, many, or a class for an expanded clone.

>TRBJ1-2|-|-|TRBV24-1
TGTGCCACCAGTGATCCCAGTCTCGGGGGCTACACCTTC
CATSDPSLGGYTF
>TRBJ2-7|-|-|TRBV5-1
TGCGCCAGCGCCACGGGACAAGGCTCAACCCGTACCCACGAGCAGTACTTC
CASATGQGSTRTHEQYF
>TRBJ2-7|-|TRBD2|TRBV28
TGTGCCAGCAGTTTTGTCAGCGGGAGGGCCGGTCACGAGCAGTACTTC
CASSFVSGRAGHEQYF
>TRBJ2-3|-|-|TRBV27
TGTGCCAGCAGTCCTCATCTGCGGCAGAGCACAGATACGCAGTATTTT
CASSPHLRQSTDTQYF
>TRBJ1-5|-|TRBD1|TRBV6-5
TGTGCCAGCAGGACAGGGTATAGCAATCAGCCCCAGCATTTT
CASRTGYSNQPQHF
>TRBJ2-7|-|TRBD1|TRBV7-9
TGTGCCAGCAGCTTAAACGCAGGGGGTAAGAGGGACTACGAGCAGTACTTC
CASSLNAGGKRDYEQYF
>TRBJ2-3|-|-|TRBV7-8
TGTGCCAGCAGCTTAGCCCCTACTAGACGCCCAGATACGCAGTATTTT
CASSLAPTRRPDTQYF
>TRBJ1-5|-|-|TRBV21-1
TGTGCCAGCAATACCGGGTCTGAGAAGCAGCCCCAGCATTTT
CASNTGSEKQPQHF
>TRBJ1-3|-|-|TRBV20-1
TGCAGTGCTAGTCAGGGCTCCAACACCATATATTTT
CSASQGSNTIYF
>TRBJ1-5|-|-|TRBV7-2
TGTGCCAGCAGCTTAGCGGGGTTGACAGGTCAGCCCCAGCATTTT
CASSLAGLTGQPQHF
>TRBJ1-5|few|TRBD1|TRBV12-3/TRBV12-4
TGTGCCAGCAAGGGGACAGGGCAGCCCCAGCATTTT
CASKGTGQPQHF
>TRBJ1-1|-|TRBD1|TRBV6-5
TGTGCCAGCAGAGATTGGGGACAGACGAACACTGAAGCTTTCTTT
CASRDWGQTNTEAFF
>TRBJ2-1|-|TRBD1|TRBV20-1
TGCAGTGCTAGTTCTGGGACAGGGGCCTACAATGAGCAGTTCTTC
CSASSGTGAYNEQFF
>TRBJ2-7|-|-|TRBV10-3
TGTGCCATCAGTGAGTCGTCCACTAGTAGCAACGAGCAGTACTTC
CAISESSTSSNEQYF
>TRBJ2-5|-|TRBD2|TRBV28
TGTGCCAGCAGCCGGGGACTAGCGGAAGAGACCCAGTACTTC
CASSRGLAEETQYF
>TRBJ1-2|-|-|TRBV6-1
TGTGCCAGCAGTGAAGTGGGAGGAGGCAGGGTAAACTATGGCTACACCTTC
CASSEVGGGRVNYGYTF
>TRBJ1-6|-|-|TRBV6-1
TGTGCCAGCAGTGATGGTAGCGGTCGGACCTCCTATAATTCACCCCTCCACTTT
CASSDGSGRTSYNSPLHF
>TRBJ2-3|-|-|TRBV12-3/TRBV12-4
TGTGCCAGCACCGTTATGGATACGCAGTATTTT
CASTVMDTQYF
>TRBJ1-1|once|TRBD1|TRBV6-5
TGTGCCAGCAGTTACTTGACAGGGGGACCTGAAGCTTTCTTT
CASSYLTGGPEAFF
>TRBJ2-2|-|-|TRBV2
TGTGCCAGCAGTCGGAACACCGGGGAGCTGCTTTTT
CASSRNTGELLF
>TRBJ1-1|-|TRBD1|TRBV2
TGTGCCAGCACCTTCCAGGGGGTGAACACTGAAGCTTTCTTT
CASTFQGVNTEAFF
>TRBJ1-6|-|-|TRBV5-6
TGTGCCAGCAGCTTGGCCTACGGCGGGGGGAATTCACCCCTCCACTTT
CASSLAYGGGNSPLHF